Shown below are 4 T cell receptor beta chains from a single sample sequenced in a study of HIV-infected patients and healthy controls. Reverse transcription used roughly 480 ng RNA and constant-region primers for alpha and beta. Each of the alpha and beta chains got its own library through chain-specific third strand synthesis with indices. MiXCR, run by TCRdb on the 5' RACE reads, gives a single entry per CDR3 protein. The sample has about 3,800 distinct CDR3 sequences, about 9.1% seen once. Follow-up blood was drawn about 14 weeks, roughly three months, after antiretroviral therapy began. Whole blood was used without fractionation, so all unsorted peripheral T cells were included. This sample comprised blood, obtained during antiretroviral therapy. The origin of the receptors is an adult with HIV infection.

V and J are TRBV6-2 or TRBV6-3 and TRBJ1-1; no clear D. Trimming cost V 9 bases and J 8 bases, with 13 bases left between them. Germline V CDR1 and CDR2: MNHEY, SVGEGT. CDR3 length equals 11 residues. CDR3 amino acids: CASVRTGEAFF. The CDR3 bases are TGTGCCAGTGTCAGAACCGGGGAAGCTTTCTTT.

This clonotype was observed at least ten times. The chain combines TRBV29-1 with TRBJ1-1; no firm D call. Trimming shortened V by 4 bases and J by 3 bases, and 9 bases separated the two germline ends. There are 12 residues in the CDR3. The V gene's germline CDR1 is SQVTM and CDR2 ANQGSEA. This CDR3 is CSVAWGDTEAFF. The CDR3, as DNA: TGCAGCGTTGCCTGGGGTGACACTGAAGCTTTCTTT.

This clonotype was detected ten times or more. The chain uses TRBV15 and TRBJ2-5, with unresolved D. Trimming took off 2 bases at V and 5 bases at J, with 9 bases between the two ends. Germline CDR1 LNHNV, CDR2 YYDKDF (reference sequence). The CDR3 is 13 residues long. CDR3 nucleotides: TGTGCCACCAGCAGACAGATTCGGGAGACCCAGTACTTC. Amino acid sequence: CATSRQIRETQYF.

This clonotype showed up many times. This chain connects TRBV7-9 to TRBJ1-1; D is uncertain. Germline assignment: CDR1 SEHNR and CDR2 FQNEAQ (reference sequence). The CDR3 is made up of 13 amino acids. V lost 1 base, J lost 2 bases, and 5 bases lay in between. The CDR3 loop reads CASSLEDNTEAFF. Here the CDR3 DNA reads TGTGCCAGCAGCTTAGAGGACAACACTGAAGCTTTCTTT.